The T cell receptor (beta chain) described here comes from a study of CD8 T cells in Susac syndrome. Sequencing targeted TCR beta in T cells from blood (CD8+ and CD4+). Negative isolation yielded the CD8+ and CD4+ T cells, while FACS enriched the TEMRA cells. The authors reverse transcribed roughly 0.5 to 1 ug RNA with random hexamers. With immunoSEQ multiplex PCR, TCR beta CDR3 was amplified across 54 Vbeta and 13 Jbeta. TCRdb passed the immunoSEQ multiplex PCR reads through MiXCR, listing each CDR3 protein once. The sample lists about 150,000 distinct CDR3 sequences, 95% to 96% occurring once. This TCR was sampled from a human donor with multiple sclerosis. The sample consisted of CD8+ T cells from PBMCs.

DNA of the CDR3: TGCAGCGCTCTGGACGGATACAATCAGCCCCAGCATTTT. This translates into CSALDGYNQPQHF. The chain employs TRBV29-1 and TRBJ1-5; D uncertain. The CDR3 sequence is 13 residues long. Germline V gene lookup returns CDR1 SQVTM and CDR2 ANQGSEA. V lost 7 bases, J lost 3 bases, and 13 bases lay in between.